The 16 T cell receptor beta chains in this list originate from one sample, sequenced in a study of cytomegalovirus exposure and HLA in healthy donors. Sequenced by immunoSEQ multiplex PCR; TCRdb stores in-frame clones only, minus some. Among 90,000 to 150,000 clones, more than 70% were seen once, and the ten largest hold 1.5% to 2%. The sequencing input was PBMCs. The receptors come from a man between 18 and 29 years old in good health and CMV-seronegative.

The rearrangement uses TRBV10-2 and TRBJ2-1, with TRBD2 matching over 10 bases. V was pared by 0 bases and J by 1 base, with 3 bases of the junction left unmatched. The CDR3 is 17 amino acids. From germline, CDR1 is WSHSY and CDR2 SAAADI. CDR3 in DNA: TGCGCCAGCAGTGAGTCTCCTAGCGGGAGTTCCTACAATGAGCAGTTCTTC. Encoded protein: CASSESPSGSSYNEQFF.

This clone occurred once. The chain links TRBV5-1 to TRBJ1-3; D is undetermined. The CDR3 has 15 amino acids. CDR1 and CDR2 (germline): SGHRS, YFSETQ. Trimming shortened V by 0 bases and J by 0 bases, and 7 bases separated the two germline ends. The DNA of the CDR3 is TGCGCCAGCAGCTTGGGGCGGAACTCTGGAAACACCATATATTTT. Translating gives CASSLGRNSGNTIYF.

This clone was found once. V usage is TRBV5-1 and J usage is TRBJ1-6, with unresolved D. CDR1 SGHRS and CDR2 YFSETQ come from the germline V gene. V was shortened by 0 bases and J by 0 bases, with 7 bases between the two germline ends. The CDR3 length is 16 residues. CDR3 sequence (DNA): TGCGCCAGCAGCTTGGATCGGAGCTCCTATAATTCACCCCTCCACTTT. Translated, it gives CASSLDRSSYNSPLHF.

CDR3 DNA sequence: TGCGCCAGCAGCTTGGGACATAATAATGAAGCTTTCTTT. It codes for CASSLGHNNEAFF. This chain links TRBV5-1 with TRBJ1-1; D remains ambiguous. Germline V gene data show CDR1 as SGHRS and CDR2 as YFSETQ. The CDR3 contains 13 residues. Trimming left V 0 bases short and J 7 bases short, with 10 bases between. Together with reference TRBV5-1 and TRBJ1-1, the CDR3 gives the full variable domain: KAGVTQTPRYLIKTRGQQVTLSCSPISGHRSVSWYQQTPGQGLQFLFEYFSETQRNKGNFPGRFSGRQFSNSRSEMNVSTLELGDSALYLCASSLGHNNEAFFGQGTRLTVV.

The rearrangement joins TRBV2 to TRBJ1-1; D possibly corresponds to TRBD1 (5 bases). The CDR3 sequence is 15 residues long. The V gene lost 4 bases and the J gene lost 5 bases, with 17 bases spanning the gap. Germline V gives CDR1 SNHLY, CDR2 FYNNEI. The CDR3: CASSVGFQGDTEAFF. The CDR3 coding sequence is TGTGCCAGCAGTGTAGGGTTTCAGGGTGATACTGAAGCTTTCTTT.

The gene calls are TRBV7-8 and TRBJ1-4; D may be TRBD1 (6 bases). The V gene's germline CDR1 is SGHVS and CDR2 FQNEAQ. Trimming pared 2 bases from V and 7 bases from J, leaving 11 bases between. CDR3 length equals 14 residues. This CDR3 is CASSLRGAGEKLFF. The CDR3 nucleotides read TGTGCCAGCAGCTTACGGGGGGCAGGTGAAAAACTGTTTTTT.

The V call is TRBV4-3, the J call TRBJ2-7; TRBD1 matches at 9 bases. Trimming removed 4 bases from V and 0 bases from J; junction bases left unmatched: 7. The CDR3 runs to 16 residues. Germline CDR1 LGHNA, CDR2 YSLEER. The CDR3 DNA reads TGCGCCAGCAGCCTCGCCGGGACAGGGAACTCCTACGAGCAGTACTTC. This codes for CASSLAGTGNSYEQYF.

Details on this clone: The same CDR3 can be traced to other DNA sequences in this sample. This chain connects TRBV5-4 to TRBJ2-2; 7 bases map to TRBD2. The ends lost 2 bases at V and 1 base at J; junction bases unmatched: 2. Germline V lookup: CDR1 SGHNT, CDR2 YYREEE (reference sequence). CDR3 size: 15 residues. CDR3 in DNA: TGTGCCAGCAGCTTTTCGGGGGGGAACACCGGGGAGCTGTTTTTT. This gives the protein CASSFSGGNTGELFF.

This sequence joins TRBV18 and TRBJ1-5; D is undetermined. Trimming took 2 bases from V and 0 from J, leaving 14 bases between them. Germline assignment: CDR1 KGHSH and CDR2 LQKENI. The CDR3 extends over 17 amino acids. The CDR3 here is CASSPDQLANSNQPQHF. The CDR3 DNA reads as TGTGCCAGCTCACCAGATCAGTTAGCGAATAGCAATCAGCCCCAGCATTTT.

The V and J genes are TRBV29-1 and TRBJ2-5, with 10 bases lining up with TRBD1. The germline gives CDR1 SQVTM, CDR2 ANQGSEA. The CDR3 is 13 residues long. V was pared by 7 bases and J by 1 base, with 3 bases of the junction left unmatched. In DNA form, the CDR3 reads TGCAGCGGGGGACAGGGGTTCCAAGAGACCCAGTACTTC. Amino acids: CSGGQGFQETQYF.

V gene TRBV5-1 combines with J gene TRBJ2-3, with 7 bases that match TRBD2. There are 15 residues in the CDR3. Per germline, CDR1 SGHRS and CDR2 YFSETQ. The V gene end was trimmed by 5 bases and the J gene end by 2 bases; junction bases not matched to a gene: 8. The DNA of the CDR3 is TGCGCCAGCAGATCGGGACTAAGACTCACAGATACGCAGTATTTT. It translates to CASRSGLRLTDTQYF.

The chain joins TRBV27 to TRBJ2-2; the D gene is possibly TRBD2 (5 bases). Germline V lookup: CDR1 MNHEY, CDR2 SMNVEV (reference sequence). The CDR3 contains 15 residues. Trimming pared 2 bases from V and 0 bases from J, leaving 7 bases between. The DNA of the CDR3 is TGTGCCAGCAGTTTAAACGGGGCGAACACCGGGGAGCTGTTTTTT. Its protein product is CASSLNGANTGELFF.

The genes are TRBV6-5 and TRBJ2-1, with 13 bases that match TRBD2. The J segment lost 4 bases and the V segment lost 6 bases, leaving 3 bases of the junction unmatched. The CDR3 extends over 15 amino acids. Germline lookup yields CDR1 MNHEY and CDR2 SVGAGI. CDR3 in amino acids: CASRLAGGLYNEQFF. For the CDR3, the DNA is TGTGCCAGCAGACTAGCGGGAGGGCTGTACAATGAGCAGTTCTTC.

The gene calls are TRBV27 and TRBJ1-5; 10 bases align to TRBD1. Germline V gene lookup returns CDR1 MNHEY and CDR2 SMNVEV (reference sequence). After removal of 5 bases from V and 2 bases from J, the junction contained 3 bases not matched to a gene. This CDR3 region has 15 residues. CDR3 nucleotides: TGTGCCAGCAGTGGGGGGACAGGGGGCAATCAGCCCCAGCATTTT. It translates to CASSGGTGGNQPQHF.

This clone appeared a single time. The rearrangement links TRBV4-2 to TRBJ1-2, with D possibly TRBD1 on 6 matching bases. The CDR3 has 15 amino acids. In germline, CDR1 is LGHNA, CDR2 YNFKEQ. Trimming pared 2 bases from V and 4 bases from J, leaving 14 bases between. The CDR3: CASSQSGQTSYGYTF. CDR3 coding DNA: TGTGCCAGCAGCCAATCGGGACAAACTTCCTATGGCTACACCTTC.

The chain is built from TRBV6-1 and TRBJ2-7, with TRBD1 identical over 8 bases. The CDR3 spans 14 residues. After removal of 7 bases from V and 3 bases from J, the junction contained 8 bases not matched to a gene. Germline lookup yields CDR1 MNHNS and CDR2 SASEGT. CDR3 sequence (DNA): TGTGCCAGCAATGCGGACAGGGTTAGCTACGAGCAGTACTTC. Its protein product is CASNADRVSYEQYF.